Many counts were recorded for the clone carrying this T cell receptor beta chain. No antigen is known for it. Amplification targeted TCR beta CDR3 regions from RNA transcripts. TCR CDR3 underwent first-round RT-PCR with the HTBI primer set. TCRdb independently ran MiXCR on the multiplex PCR reads; one entry per CDR3 protein. This table holds 300,000 or so distinct CDR3 sequences, 16% found once. These data belong to a study of T cells in Graves' hyperthyroidism and ophthalmopathy. Study overall: Blood from the periphery was taken at initial diagnosis, before any treatment. Study results and caveats: The blood repertoire included most of the expanded thyroid clonotypes above 0.001.

The CDR3 spans 15 residues. J lost 2 bases, V lost 6 bases, and 5 bases had no gene match. This chain connects TRBV12-3 or TRBV12-4 to TRBJ2-2; 8 nucleotides align to TRBD2. Source material: blood. The sequence derives from a man younger than 40 with Graves' hyperthyroidism. The CDR3 loop reads CASRAGTSNTGELFF. The DNA for the CDR3 is TGTGCCAGCAGGGCCGGGACTAGTAACACCGGGGAGCTGTTTTTT.